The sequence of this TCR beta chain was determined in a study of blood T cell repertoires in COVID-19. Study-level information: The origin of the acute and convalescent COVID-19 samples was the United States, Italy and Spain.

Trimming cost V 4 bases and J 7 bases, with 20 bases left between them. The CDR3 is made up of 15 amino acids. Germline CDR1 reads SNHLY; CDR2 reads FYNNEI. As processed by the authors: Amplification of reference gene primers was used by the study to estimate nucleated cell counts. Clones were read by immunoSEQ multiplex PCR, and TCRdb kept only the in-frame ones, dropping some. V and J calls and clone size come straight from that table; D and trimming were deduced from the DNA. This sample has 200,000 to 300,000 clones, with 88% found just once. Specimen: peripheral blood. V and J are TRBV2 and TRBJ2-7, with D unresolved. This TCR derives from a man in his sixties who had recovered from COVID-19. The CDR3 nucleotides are TGTGCCAGCAGTGTGTGGAACCCCAATTGGAGTGAGCAGTACTTC. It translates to CASSVWNPNWSEQYF. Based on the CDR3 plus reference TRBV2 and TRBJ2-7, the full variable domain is EPEVTQTPSHQVTQMGQEVILRCVPISNHLYFYWYRQILGQKVEFLVSFYNNEISEKSEIFDDQFSVERPDGSNFTLKIRSTKLEDSAMYFCASSVWNPNWSEQYFGPGTRLTVT.